This is a list of T cell receptor beta chains from one sample in a study of T cell repertoires in cytomegalovirus infection. Each CDR3 protein gets one entry after TCRdb re-called the reads with MiXCR. This table has about 100,000 distinct CDR3 sequences, about 25% appearing once. The sequenced material came from CD8+ T cells from PBMCs. The receptors originated from a human donor in good health (CMV status not recorded). Some clones in this sample may be carry-over from other donors' samples. CDR3s include the opening cysteine and the closing phenylalanine or tryptophan. The D gene is left open where the match is weak. Where a row states a size, it is once, few, many or the class of an expanded clone; other rows omit it.

size,J,V,length,D,DNA,CDR3
few,TRBJ1-3,TRBV9,16,TRBD1,TGTGCCAGCAGCGCCTGGGGACAGGGCTCTGGAAACACCATATATTTT,CASSAWGQGSGNTIYF
.,TRBJ2-2,TRBV7-2,17,TRBD2,TGTGCCAGCAGCTTAGCTCGACTAGCGGGGGTCCCCGGGGAGCTGTTTTTT,CASSLARLAGVPGELFF
many,TRBJ1-1,TRBV7-9,15,.,TGTGCCAGCAGCTCAATACAACCTATGAACACTGAAGCTTTCTTT,CASSSIQPMNTEAFF
few,TRBJ2-7,TRBV13,14,.,TGTGCCAGCAGCTTAGAGGGGGTCGTAGGTGAGCAGTACTTC,CASSLEGVVGEQYF
many,TRBJ1-4,TRBV10-3,16,TRBD1,TGTGCCATCAGTGCCGGGACAGGGGGAACTAATGAAAAACTGTTTTTT,CAISAGTGGTNEKLFF
.,TRBJ1-1,TRBV19,14,.,TGTGCCAGTAGTATAGCAGCGGGGAGAAGTGTGGCTTTCTTT,CASSIAAGRSVAFF
few,TRBJ2-7,TRBV29-1,13,.,TGCAGCGTTACTCGGCCCGTGGGCAACGAGCAGTACTTC,CSVTRPVGNEQYF
.,TRBJ1-1,TRBV5-1,14,.,TGCGCCAGCAGCGTATCAGGAGGAAACACTGAAGCTTTCTTT,CASSVSGGNTEAFF
.,TRBJ2-7,TRBV9,14,.,TGTGCCAGCAGCGTAGATGGCGGACCCTACGAGCAGTACTTC,CASSVDGGPYEQYF
.,TRBJ1-2,TRBV6-6,15,.,TGTGCCAGCAGCCTTGTACAGAGAGATAACTATGGCTACACCTTC,CASSLVQRDNYGYTF
many,TRBJ2-4,TRBV7-4,16,TRBD1,TGTGCCAGCAGCCCTTTTCGAGGGGGCTCCAAAAACATTCAGTACTTC,CASSPFRGGSKNIQYF
.,TRBJ2-2,TRBV4-1,13,.,TGTGCCAGCAGCCCCCTGGAAACCGCGGAGCTGTTTTTT,CASSPLETAELFF
few,TRBJ2-5,TRBV28,15,TRBD1,TGTGCCAGCAGTTTAAGGCAGGGGGCTAGGGAGACCCAGTACTTC,CASSLRQGARETQYF
.,TRBJ1-6,TRBV6-5,15,.,TGTGCCAGCAGTTACGGGTGGGGTGGTAATTCACCCCTCCACTTT,CASSYGWGGNSPLHF
many,TRBJ1-1,TRBV7-8,16,TRBD1,TGTGCCAGCAGCCTTCGGGACAGGGGATACGACACTGAAGCTTTCTTT,CASSLRDRGYDTEAFF
.,TRBJ1-1,TRBV6-2/TRBV6-3,17,.,TGTGCCAGCAAAGCCATACCGGGTTTCGTTAAGAACACTGAAGCTTTCTTT,CASKAIPGFVKNTEAFF
.,TRBJ2-2,TRBV6-2/TRBV6-3,13,.,TGTGCCAGCGGTCAGTCTAGAACCGGGGAGCTGTTTTTT,CASGQSRTGELFF
.,TRBJ1-3,TRBV19,14,.,TGTGCCAGTAGTATTCTGGGCTCTGGAAACACCATATATTTT,CASSILGSGNTIYF
many,TRBJ1-4,TRBV20-1,14,.,TGCAGTGCTAGAGATGGTCAGCTTAATGAAAAACTGTTTTTT,CSARDGQLNEKLFF
few,TRBJ1-1,TRBV30,13,.,TGTGCCTGGAGTAGGGGAGCGACTGATGGGGCTTTCTTT,CAWSRGATDGAFF
many,TRBJ2-7,TRBV7-6,16,.,TGTGCCAGCAGCCCGAACCGGGACGGACACTCCTACGAGCAGTACTTC,CASSPNRDGHSYEQYF
many,TRBJ2-7,TRBV7-9,16,TRBD2,TGTGCCAGCAGCTTCACACTAGCGGGAGGCGATAGGGAGCAGTACTTC,CASSFTLAGGDREQYF
.,TRBJ2-2,TRBV20-1,16,TRBD2,TGCAGTGCTAGAGATGGGAGCGGGGCTAACACCGGGGAGCTGTTTTTT,CSARDGSGANTGELFF
.,TRBJ2-4,TRBV5-1,20,TRBD1,TGCGCCAGCAGCACCGTCAGGACAGGCAACCAAATCATAGCCAAAAACATTCAGTACTTC,CASSTVRTGNQIIAKNIQYF
many,TRBJ1-4,TRBV7-2,18,TRBD1,TGTGCCAGCAGCTCTATAACAGGACAGGGTTTTGGGCCTGAAGAACTGTTTTTT,CASSSITGQGFGPEELFF
.,TRBJ2-3,TRBV4-3,15,.,TGCGCCAGCAGCCAAGGATGGGAGAGCACAGATACGCAGTATTTT,CASSQGWESTDTQYF
.,TRBJ1-4,TRBV20-1,11,.,TGCAGTGCTAGTGATGAGGGTAAACTGTTTTTT,CSASDEGKLFF
.,TRBJ2-1,TRBV23-1,22,TRBD2,TGCGCCAGCAGTCAATATCCCCGAATCGGACTAGCGGGAGGCCCGCCCTACAATGAGCAGTTCTTC,CASSQYPRIGLAGGPPYNEQFF
many,TRBJ2-2,TRBV12-3/TRBV12-4,13,.,TGTGCCAGCAGTTTAGGGCCGGCCGGGGAGCTGTTTTTT,CASSLGPAGELFF
few,TRBJ2-7,TRBV28,13,.,TGTGCCAGCACTTCAGACCGCAGCTACGAGCAGTACTTC,CASTSDRSYEQYF
.,TRBJ2-7,TRBV7-2,16,.,TGTGCCAGCAGCTTAGAGGGGGGGTCCTCCTCCTACGAGCAGTACTTC,CASSLEGGSSSYEQYF
many,TRBJ2-5,TRBV7-6,14,TRBD2,TGTGCCAGCAGCCAACTAGCGGGGCAAGAGACCCAGTACTTC,CASSQLAGQETQYF
few,TRBJ2-7,TRBV2,16,.,TGTGCCATCCCCAGGGGAGGAGGGCCTCTACTCTACGAGCAGTACTTC,CAIPRGGGPLLYEQYF
few,TRBJ2-6,TRBV19,15,TRBD1,TGTGCCAGTAGTGGACAGGGGTCTGGGGCCAACGTCCTGACTTTC,CASSGQGSGANVLTF
once,TRBJ2-3,TRBV29-1,12,.,TGCAGCGTTTCGTCCAGCAAAGCTACGCAGTATTTT,CSVSSSKATQYF
few,TRBJ2-7,TRBV7-9,15,TRBD1,TGTGCCAGCAGCTTAGCCGGGACAGGGTCCCACGAGCAGTACTTC,CASSLAGTGSHEQYF
.,TRBJ2-3,TRBV12-3/TRBV12-4,17,TRBD2,TGTGCCAGCAGGTTCTCTAGCGGGAGGGTTGGCACAGATACGCAGTATTTT,CASRFSSGRVGTDTQYF
few,TRBJ2-5,TRBV20-1,15,.,TGCAGTGCAAAAAATAGCGGCCCCAACCAAGAGACCCAGTACTTC,CSAKNSGPNQETQYF
few,TRBJ2-7,TRBV11-2,12,.,TGTGCCAGCAGCCCTAATGGCTACGAGCAGTACTTC,CASSPNGYEQYF
few,TRBJ2-7,TRBV4-3,15,TRBD2,TGCGCCAGCAGCCCCGGACTAGCGGGAGTCTACGAGCAGTACTTC,CASSPGLAGVYEQYF
.,TRBJ1-2,TRBV6-6,14,.,TGTGCCAGCAGTTACGCGACTCCTAACTATGGCTACACCTTC,CASSYATPNYGYTF
.,TRBJ1-1,TRBV19,14,.,TGTGCCAGTAGTGCAGACTACAGGGATGGGCAAGCTTTCTTT,CASSADYRDGQAFF
.,TRBJ2-1,TRBV7-2,13,TRBD2,TGTGCCAGCAGCTTAGTCCGGCGGGGGGAGCAGTTCTTC,CASSLVRRGEQFF
few,TRBJ1-1,TRBV28,13,.,TGTGCCAGCAGCCCCCGGATCGGCACTGAAGCTTTCTTT,CASSPRIGTEAFF
.,TRBJ2-7,TRBV14,10,.,TGTGCCAGCAGCCCGGGGCAGCAGTACTTC,CASSPGQQYF
.,TRBJ2-2,TRBV20-1,15,.,TGCAGTGCTAGAGAGATAGCGCTGAACACCGGGGAGCTGTTTTTT,CSAREIALNTGELFF
.,TRBJ1-4,TRBV28,16,.,TGTGCCAGCAGTGACCCCGGGACCTCAACTAATGAAAAACTGTTTTTT,CASSDPGTSTNEKLFF
.,TRBJ2-4,TRBV20-1,14,TRBD2,TGCAGTGCAAGGACTAGCGGGGATCTAAACATTCAGTACTTC,CSARTSGDLNIQYF
.,TRBJ1-5,TRBV12-3/TRBV12-4,12,.,TGTGCCAGCAGCCTACACGGTCAGCCCCAGCATTTT,CASSLHGQPQHF
many,TRBJ1-1,TRBV6-6,15,TRBD1,TGTGCCAGCAGTTACCCCCAGGGGGCTGGCACTGAAGCTTTCTTT,CASSYPQGAGTEAFF
few,TRBJ1-5,TRBV6-5,15,TRBD1,TGTGCCAGCAGACCCTGGGACAGGGGAGATCAGCCCCAGCATTTT,CASRPWDRGDQPQHF
.,TRBJ1-4,TRBV28,12,.,TGTGCCAGCAGTTTAGCCGACAGCAAACTGTTTTTT,CASSLADSKLFF
.,TRBJ2-1,TRBV20-1,18,.,TGCAGTGCTACCCCACCCATCTTCAGGGTCCTCACCTACAATGAGCAGTTCTTC,CSATPPIFRVLTYNEQFF
few,TRBJ2-2,TRBV6-2/TRBV6-3,16,TRBD2,TGTGCCAGCAGTTCTTTAGCGGGAGGTGACACCGGGGAGCTGTTTTTT,CASSSLAGGDTGELFF